Presented here are 10 T cell receptor beta chains from one specimen sequenced in a study of T cells expressing NK-cell markers (dated by TCRdb to 2020 to 2022). The library was produced with 5' RACE. The sequencer listed for this sample is Illumina HiSeq 2000. The reads underwent TCRdb reprocessing, giving one record for each CDR3 protein sequence and no DNA. This sample's table carries 350,000 to 400,000 distinct CDR3 sequences. The ten largest make up roughly 10% of the sample. The sequencing input was blood T cells: a sorted CD56 or NKG2C T cell subset, CD4+ or CD8+ T cells, or bulk PBMC T cells (not recorded which). These receptors all stem from a woman in her forties or fifties in good health. Donor details come from another sample of the same person, matched by shared clones.

This CDR3 reads CSGLQGNTGELFF. The J gene is TRBJ2-2, the V gene TRBV29-1; the D gene TCRdb calls, TRBD1, cannot be checked with no DNA. The CDR3 loop spans 13 amino acids. Germline V gene sequence: CDR1 SQVTM, CDR2 ANQGSEA.

The rearrangement joins TRBV6-1 to TRBJ1-2; TCRdb selects TRBD1, and the lack of DNA leaves this call unchecked. CDR1 and CDR2 from the germline V gene are MNHNS and SASEGT. The CDR3 contains 14 residues. The CDR3 protein is CASSVSQVAYGYTF.

The rearrangement links TRBV19 to TRBJ2-1; there is no DNA to check the TCRdb D call of TRBD1. The CDR3 runs to 15 residues. Germline CDR1 and CDR2: LNHDA and SQIVND (reference sequence). The CDR3 protein is CASTTRLNRAPEQFF.

The rearrangement joins TRBV5-5 to TRBJ2-1; absent DNA, TCRdb's TRBD2 call cannot be checked. The CDR3 sequence is 16 residues long. Germline V CDR1 and CDR2: SGHKS, YYEKEE (reference sequence). The CDR3 here is CASSLPSGRSGNEQFF. Full variable domain (remainder filled in from reference TRBV5-5 and TRBJ2-1): DAGVTQSPTHLIKTRGQQVTLRCSPISGHKSVSWYQQVLGQGPQFIFQYYEKEERGRGNFPDRFSARQFPNYSSELNVNALLLGDSALYLCASSLPSGRSGNEQFFGPGTRLTVL.

The chain joins TRBV2 to TRBJ1-3. CDR1 is SNHLY and CDR2 is FYNNEI in the germline V gene. This CDR3 is 14 amino acids long. CDR3 region: CASSSTFSGNTIYF.

The gene calls are TRBV14 and TRBJ2-7; TCRdb calls TRBD1, which cannot be checked without DNA. Germline CDR1 SGHDN, CDR2 FVKESK. The CDR3 runs to 17 residues. The CDR3 sequence is CASSLPPGTGRTYEQYF.

This chain uses TRBV12-5 with TRBJ2-1; TCRdb reports TRBD1, a call that lacks DNA to check it against. Germline-derived CDR1 and CDR2 are LGHNT and FRNRAP. The CDR3 has 16 amino acids. The CDR3 reads CASGRRGGISYNEQFF.

This rearrangement joins TRBV12-3 or TRBV12-4 to TRBJ2-3; TCRdb's assignment of TRBD1 cannot be checked, as there is no DNA. This CDR3 comprises 12 residues. CDR3 protein: CASSLGTGSQYF.

CDR3: CSVVLSTYDSYEQYF. V usage is TRBV29-1 and J usage is TRBJ2-7. CDR1 is SQVTM and CDR2 is ANQGSEA in the germline V gene. The CDR3 sequence is 15 residues long.

The chain recombines TRBV4-2 with TRBJ2-5; TCRdb's D call, TRBD1, is unchecked because there is no DNA. The CDR3 covers 15 residues. Germline-derived CDR1 and CDR2 are LGHNA and YNFKEQ. The CDR3 here is CASSLGQGGGGTQYF.